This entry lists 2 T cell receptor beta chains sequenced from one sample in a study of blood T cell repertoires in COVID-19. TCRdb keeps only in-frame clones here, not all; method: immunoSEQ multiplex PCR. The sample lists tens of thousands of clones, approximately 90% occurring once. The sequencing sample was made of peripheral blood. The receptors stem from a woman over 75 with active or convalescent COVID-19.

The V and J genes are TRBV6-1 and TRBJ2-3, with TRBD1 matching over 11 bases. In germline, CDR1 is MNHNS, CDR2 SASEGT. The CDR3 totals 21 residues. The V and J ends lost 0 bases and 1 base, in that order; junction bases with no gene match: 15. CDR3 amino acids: CASSEAERWTGGVGGTDTQYF. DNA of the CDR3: TGTGCCAGCAGTGAAGCTGAGAGGTGGACAGGGGGCGTAGGGGGCACAGATACGCAGTATTTT.

For the CDR3, the DNA is TGTGCCAGCAGCTTACTGGGCGCGAATGAGCAGTTCTTC. This translates into CASSLLGANEQFF. The gene calls are TRBV13 and TRBJ2-1; no clear D. CDR1 PRHDT and CDR2 FYEKMQ come from the germline V gene (reference sequence). The germline V and J ends were trimmed by 2 bases and 7 bases, with 9 bases remaining between them. This CDR3 comprises 13 residues.